One sample yielded the 29 T cell receptor beta chains listed below, sequenced in a study of tumor-infiltrating lymphocytes in primary liver carcinoma (dated by TCRdb to 2016 to 2017). Sequencing was carried out with an Illumina HiSeq 2500. TCRbeta-specific cDNA was reverse-transcribed from approximately 460 ng total RNA using a constant-region primer and ProtoScript II reverse transcriptase. Three nested multiplex PCR rounds, following a slightly modified ARM-PCR procedure, were used to build the TCRbeta libraries. Each of the first two PCR rounds ran for around 9 cycles and used multiplex TRBV1-TRBV30 forward primers together with a Cbeta reverse primer. Using fastp at Q25 and MiXCR, TCRdb reprocessed the public reads and kept productive beta chains. Merged by CDR3 protein, the rows form single entries marked with the most common genes and DNA. Present in this sample are tens of thousands of distinct CDR3 sequences, roughly 77% of which were seen just once. Clones ranked in the top ten supply roughly two fifths of the sample.

Total RNA and DNA were co-extracted without cell sorting from about 19-30 mg of bulk tissue using the AllPrep DNA/RNA mini kit. Sequencing was performed on tumor-adjacent normal liver tissue. Source of these receptors: a woman aged 30 to 39 with primary liver carcinoma and hepatitis B virus infection.

DNA for the CDR3: TGTGTCAACAGTCTCCTTGACTCCTACGAGCAGTACTTC. It is translated as CVNSLLDSYEQYF. The V call is TRBV12-3 or TRBV12-4, the J call TRBJ2-7, with D unresolved. This CDR3 region has 13 residues.

In this sample, this clonotype turned up once. Germline is not matched at one junction end, which may reflect a read error. V gene TRBV12-3 or TRBV12-4 combines with J gene TRBJ2-2, with 9 bases identical to TRBD2. The CDR3 consists of 16 residues. Written as DNA, the CDR3 is TGTGCCACTTCACCCGGCGGGAGGGCCAGCATCGGGCAGCTGTTTTTT. Amino acid sequence: CATSPGGRASIGQLFF.

This clonotype appeared a single time. This could be a read error, since a much larger clone is one nucleotide away. The V gene is TRBV4-3, the J gene TRBJ2-3; 9 positions match TRBD2. CDR1 is LGHNA and CDR2 is YSLEER in the germline V gene. The CDR3 has 17 residues. The junction had 15 bases not matched to a gene; V was cut back by 4 bases and J by 7 bases. The CDR3 DNA is TGCGCCAGCAGCCCCCGGGCGGGCGGGAGGGCGGATAATACGCAGTATTTT. It yields the protein CASSPRAGGRADNTQYF.

As regards this clonotype: This clone may be a read error of a much larger clone one base away. The V gene is TRBV28, the J gene TRBJ2-3; possibly TRBD2 for D (5 bases). CDR3 length equals 14 residues. V was trimmed by 5 bases and J by 0 bases, leaving 9 bases between them. The V gene's germline CDR1 is MDHEN and CDR2 SYDVKM. CDR3 loop: CASSIARSTDTQYF. The CDR3 DNA reads as TGTGCCAGCAGTATAGCGAGAAGCACAGATACGCAGTATTTT.

As regards this clonotype: No conserved phenylalanine or tryptophan ends this CDR3, so it is likely a read error. This chain joins TRBV11-2 and TRBJ1-2, with 7 bases aligning to TRBD1. Unmatched junction bases numbered 10, after V lost 7 bases and J lost 8 bases. CDR3 length equals 13 residues. Germline V gene data show CDR1 as SGHAT and CDR2 as FQNNGV. The CDR3 reads CASTQGGGGGYTL. DNA for the CDR3: TGTGCCAGCACCCAGGGGGGGGGCGGAGGCTACACCCTC.

The chain employs TRBV4-1 and TRBJ1-2; D not resolved. Germline loops: CDR1 MGHRA, CDR2 YSYEKL. V lost 0 bases, J lost 4 bases, and 15 bases lay in between. The CDR3 is 16 amino acids. This CDR3 is CASSQDRQRTGYGYTF. The CDR3 coding sequence is TGCGCCAGCAGCCAAGACCGGCAGCGGACCGGCTATGGCTACACCTTC.

This clonotype appeared a single time. V gene TRBV11-2 combines with J gene TRBJ1-2; TRBD1 agrees at 7 bases. CDR3 length: 13 residues. Germline lookup yields CDR1 SGHAT and CDR2 FQNNGV. Trimming cost V 7 bases and J 12 bases; bases outside gene matches: 14. CDR3 sequence reads: CASTQGESEGHTF. For the CDR3, the DNA is TGTGCCAGCACTCAGGGGGAGAGTGAAGGCCACACCTTC.

This clonotype has more than one count but fewer than ten. A much larger clonotype is one base distant, so this may be a read error. The chain joins TRBV5-1 to TRBJ2-5, with D perhaps matching TRBD2 (6 bases). Germline CDR1 and CDR2: SGHRS and YFSETQ. This CDR3 is 14 amino acids long. CDR3 protein: CASSLAGGAEIQYF. The DNA of the CDR3 is TGCGCCAGCAGCTTGGCTGGAGGGGCAGAGATCCAGTACTTC.

For this clonotype: An end of the junction differs from the germline gene, which may be a read error. V and J are TRBV2 and TRBJ2-1; possible D gene TRBD2, 5 bases. This CDR3 is 13 amino acids long. Germline V lookup: CDR1 SNHLY, CDR2 FYNNEI. The CDR3 sequence is CASPGLPVNEQSF. CDR3 nucleotides: TGTGCCAGCCCAGGACTCCCGGTCAATGAGCAGTCCTTC. Using reference TRBV2 and TRBJ2-1 for the parts outside the CDR3, the full variable domain is EPEVTQTPSHQVTQMGQEVILRCVPISNHLYFYWYRQILGQKVEFLVSFYNNEISEKSEIFDDQFSVERPDGSNFTLKIRSTKLEDSAMYFCASPGLPVNEQSFGPGTRLTVL.

This clonotype was seen a single time. Without the conserved terminal phenylalanine or tryptophan, this CDR3 likely stems from a read error. The chain links TRBV7-9 to TRBJ2-2, with TRBD2 identical over 7 bases. V shed 5 bases and J 4 bases; nucleotides not matched to a gene: 19. The CDR3 runs 19 residues. Germline V gene lookup returns CDR1 SEHNR and CDR2 FQNEAQ (reference sequence). The CDR3 DNA is TGTGCCAGCAGCCTCGTACCTTCCTACGGGGGGTCCTGCACCGGGGAGCTGTTTTCT. This sequence encodes CASSLVPSYGGSCTGELFS.

The chain is built from TRBV12-3 or TRBV12-4 and TRBJ1-4; D not resolved. The CDR3 length is 14 residues. V was trimmed by 5 bases and J by 14 bases, leaving 21 bases between them. CDR3 residues: CASSPGLYNVKLFF. CDR3 DNA: TGTGCCAGCAGTCCCGGACTGTACAATGTAAAGCTGTTTTTT.

On this clonotype itself: Since a much larger clone is just one base distant, this may be a read error. The chain couples TRBV21-1 to TRBJ2-4. TRBV21-1 corresponds to a pseudogene. The CDR3 totals 14 residues. CDR3 sequence reads: CASSRGLAENIQYF. The DNA of the CDR3 is TGTGCCAGCAGCAGGGGACTAGCGGAAAACATTCAGTACTTC.

By sample fraction, this clonotype is large (0.1 to 1%). The chain joins TRBV4-2 to TRBJ2-1; D unresolved. The CDR3 consists of 15 residues. CDR1 and CDR2 (germline): LGHNA, YNFKEQ. The V end lost 0 bases, the J end lost 6 bases, and 12 bases lay between the germline ends. The DNA of the CDR3 is TGTGCCAGCAGCCAAGAGACGCAGTGGGCCAATGAGCAGTTCTTC. This sequence encodes CASSQETQWANEQFF.

To note about this clonotype: Mismatch with germline at one junction end may stem from a read error. This chain links TRBV11-2 with TRBJ2-4; D not certain. CDR3 length equals 11 residues. The germline CDR1 and CDR2 sequences are SGHAT and FQNNGV. CDR3 region: CVSSPAFAQYF. DNA of the CDR3: TGTGTCAGCAGCCCTGCTTTTGCTCAGTACTTC.

A note on this clonotype: A clone one base away is much larger, so this may be a read error. The V and J genes are TRBV30 and TRBJ2-1; D is ambiguous. The V end was cut by 0 bases, the J end by 6 bases, with 6 bases between. The CDR3 loop spans 12 amino acids. CDR1 GTSNPN and CDR2 SVGIG come from the germline V gene (reference sequence). The CDR3 loop is CAWSVLSNEQFF. The CDR3 region has the DNA TGTGCCTGGAGTGTCCTTAGCAATGAGCAGTTCTTC. Drawing the rest from reference TRBV30 and TRBJ2-1, the complete variable domain is SQTIHQWPATLVQPVGSPLSLECTVEGTSNPNLYWYRQAAGRGLQLLFYSVGIGQISSEVPQNLSASRPQDRQFILSSKKLLLSDSGFYLCAWSVLSNEQFFGPGTRLTVL.

Details on this clonotype: The final CDR3 position lacks the conserved phenylalanine or tryptophan, pointing to a likely read error. The chain uses TRBV12-3 or TRBV12-4 and TRBJ2-1; D is perhaps TRBD2 (6 bases). CDR3 length: 15 amino acids. CDR3 sequence (DNA): TGTCCCAGCAGCTACGGACTGCGGGGCTACAATGCGCAGTTCTAC. Translation: CPSSYGLRGYNAQFY.

The gene calls are TRBV5-1 and TRBJ2-7; 10 bases align to TRBD2. The germline V gene has CDR1 SGHRS and CDR2 YFSETQ. V lost 0 bases to trimming and J lost 6 bases; unmatched junction nucleotides: 9. The CDR3 runs to 16 residues. In DNA form, the CDR3 reads TGCGCCAGCAGCTTGGAACTAGCGGGAAAACTGGTCGAGCAGTACTTC. The encoded protein is CASSLELAGKLVEQYF.

For this clonotype: The conserved closing phenylalanine or tryptophan is absent in this CDR3, likely reflecting a read error. The DNA is left out, because the CDR3 cannot be placed on it with certainty; the CDR3 is given as TCRdb lists it. The chain has TRBV5-1 and TRBJ2-7; TRBD1 was called by the table and not checked on the DNA. Ends included, the CDR3 has 16 residues. Germline V CDR1 and CDR2: SGHRS, YFSETQ. CDR3 in amino acids: CASSLGHRDSSYEHYL.

On this clonotype itself: The junction and the germline gene differ at one end; a read error may be behind it. The rearrangement uses TRBV4-3 and TRBJ1-2; D remains unclear. Germline CDR1 reads LGHNA; CDR2 reads YSLEER. The CDR3 consists of 13 residues. This chain's CDR3 is CASNQEPDYGYTF. The CDR3 nucleotides read TGTGCCAGCAACCAAGAACCGGACTATGGCTACACCTTC.

On this clonotype itself: One junction end does not reproduce the germline sequence, and a read error may be involved. The genes are TRBV6-5 and TRBJ2-7, with 7 bases matching TRBD2. The CDR3 runs 14 residues. CDR1 is MNHEY, CDR2 SVGAGI, per germline. The CDR3 bases are TGTACCAGCAGTGAAGCGCGGGAGACTACCGAGCAGTACTTC. Amino acids: CTSSEARETTEQYF.

As concerns this clonotype: The junction departs from germline at one end; a sequencing error may be responsible. The rearrangement joins TRBV12-3 or TRBV12-4 to TRBJ2-5; D remains unclear. CDR3 length: 15 residues. The chain's CDR3 is CASSTYPGSEETLYF. Written as DNA, the CDR3 is TGTGCCAGCAGCACCTACCCAGGAAGCGAGGAGACCCTGTACTTC.

Comment on this clonotype: A much larger clonotype is one base distant, so this may be a read error. The chain couples TRBV28 to TRBJ2-1; a weak D match, TRBD2 (5 bases). The CDR3 consists of 16 residues. Trimming shortened V by 5 bases and J by 0 bases, and 14 bases separated the two germline ends. CDR1 is MDHEN and CDR2 is SYDVKM in the germline V gene. The CDR3 bases are TGTGCCAGCAGTCCCCCTAGCTTTAGCTCCTACAATGAGCAGTTCTTC. The encoded protein is CASSPPSFSSYNEQFF.

This chain connects TRBV4-1 to TRBJ1-6; 9 bases line up with TRBD1. Germline V gives CDR1 MGHRA, CDR2 YSYEKL. V lost 5 bases, J lost 18 bases, and 17 bases stayed unmatched. The CDR3 runs to 15 residues. Here the CDR3 reads CASSLDRGGNSSPHF. CDR3 nucleotide sequence: TGCGCCAGCAGCTTGGACAGGGGAGGAAATTCATCCCCCCACTTT.

This clonotype was counted between two and nine times. The germline gene is not matched at one end of the junction; a read error may be the cause. V usage is TRBV7-8 and J usage is TRBJ2-3; 11 bases are a match to TRBD2. Germline V lookup: CDR1 SGHVS, CDR2 FQNEAQ. This CDR3 has 17 amino acids. Here the CDR3 reads CACSFGLAGYFTGTQYF. The DNA for the CDR3 is TGTGCCTGCAGCTTCGGACTAGCGGGTTATTTCACAGGTACGCAGTATTTT.

Of note for this clonotype: Germline and junction disagree at one end, which may indicate a read error. V is TRBV11-2 and J is TRBJ1-1; no definite D call. Germline V gene lookup returns CDR1 SGHAT and CDR2 FQNNGV. There are 14 residues in the CDR3. The chain's CDR3 is CASNLDRIATEAFF. The CDR3 DNA is TGTGCCAGCAACTTAGATAGGATAGCGACTGAAGCTTTCTTT.

On this clonotype: A read error is likely, as this CDR3 ends without the conserved phenylalanine or tryptophan. The chain combines TRBV28 with TRBJ2-5; the D is unclear. This CDR3 has 15 residues. Germline loops: CDR1 MDHEN, CDR2 SYDVKM. V lost 3 bases, J lost 5 bases, and 16 bases lay in between. DNA of the CDR3: TGTGCCAGCAGTTTGCTCAGAGTCAACGCGGAGACCCAGTACTCC. Protein sequence: CASSLLRVNAETQYS.

Points on this clonotype: Germline and junction disagree at one end, which may indicate a read error. The V gene is TRBV6-1, the J gene TRBJ2-3; 9 nucleotides align to TRBD2. This CDR3 has 18 amino acids. CDR1 MNHNS and CDR2 SASEGT come from the germline V gene. Here the CDR3 reads CASRTAGAGGMGTDTQYF. In nucleotides, the CDR3 is TGTGCCAGTCGAACGGCGGGAGCGGGAGGTATGGGCACAGATACACAGTATTTT.

This clonotype was detected only a few times. This chain joins TRBV20-1 and TRBJ1-1; a weak D match, TRBD1 (6 bases). This CDR3 has 12 residues. V lost 5 bases to trimming and J lost 7 bases, with 14 bases between them. CDR1 is DFQATT and CDR2 is SNEGSKA in the germline V gene (reference sequence). Here the CDR3 reads CSACEGDFEAFF. The CDR3 nucleotides are TGCAGTGCTTGTGAGGGGGACTTTGAAGCTTTCTTT.

On this clonotype: The junction and the germline gene differ at one end; a read error may be behind it. This rearrangement joins TRBV11-3 to TRBJ2-3; 8 nucleotides align to TRBD2. The CDR3 has 19 amino acids. From germline, CDR1 is SGHNT and CDR2 YENEEA. The CDR3 spells CASSLGLRAGAGGTDTQYF. In nucleotides, the CDR3 is TGCGCCAGCAGCTTAGGTCTTAGAGCGGGAGCAGGAGGCACAGATACGCAGTATTTT. Full variable domain (missing parts from reference TRBV11-3 and TRBJ2-3): EAGVVQSPRYKIIEKKQPVAFWCNPISGHNTLYWYLQNLGQGPELLIRYENEEAVDDSQLPKDRFSAERLKGVDSTLKIQPAELGDSAVYLCASSLGLRAGAGGTDTQYFGPGTRLTVL.